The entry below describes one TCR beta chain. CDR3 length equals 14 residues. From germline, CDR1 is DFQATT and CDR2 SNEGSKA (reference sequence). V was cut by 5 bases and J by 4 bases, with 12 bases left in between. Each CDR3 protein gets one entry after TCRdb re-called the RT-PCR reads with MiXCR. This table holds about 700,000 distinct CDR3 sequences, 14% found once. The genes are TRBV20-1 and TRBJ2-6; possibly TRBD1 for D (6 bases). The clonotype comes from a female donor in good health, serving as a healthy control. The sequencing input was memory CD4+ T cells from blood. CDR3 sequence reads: CSAFYRAGANVLTF. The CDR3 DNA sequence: TGCAGTGCTTTTTACAGGGCCGGGGCCAACGTCCTGACTTTC.